This T cell receptor (beta chain) was identified during a study of radiotherapy plus CTLA-4 blockade in lung cancer (dated by TCRdb to 2016 to 2019). For the study in its entirety: Among enrolled patients, approximately 17% had an objective response and 30% to 35% reached disease control. The full study reports these points: Increased serum interferon-beta after radiation, together with early dynamic changes in blood T cell clones, were reported to be the strongest predictors of response. After treatment with radiotherapy and ipilimumab, TCR clones that came from tumors expanded in the peripheral blood.

Focal radiation therapy combined with CTLA-4 blockade (ipilimumab) was tested in patients with chemo-refractory metastatic non-small-cell lung cancer. From its cysteine to its phenylalanine, the CDR3 spans 14 amino acids. Kept here is only the CDR3 DNA, which spans 42 bases and is read in frame from base 1. The germline V gene specifies SGHTA as CDR1 and FQGNSA as CDR2. The V end loses 3 bases and the J end loses 4 bases, and a stretch of 10 bases separates them. Concerning this clone itself: Its target antigen remains unknown. Per-base quality was not reported, and no clone a single base away is much larger than it.

Library prep was done by the immunoSEQ multiplex PCR assay. TCRdb mirrors the immuneACCESS table, restricted to in-frame sequences. Some clones are absent from its copies; in checked studies, under half trace to an unresolved V gene, and the reason for the others is unknown. The sample table shows approximately 78,000 clones, and roughly three quarters are seen once. The ten largest account for under 9% of the sample. This chain joins TRBV7-2 to TRBJ2-1, with a tentative D gene TRBD1 over 5 matching bases. This TCR came from a human donor with non-small cell lung cancer who had a complete response to radiotherapy plus ipilimumab. This material consisted of peripheral blood, taken from a patient treated with radiotherapy plus ipilimumab. At the DNA level, the sequence is TGTGCCAGCAGCTTTGGCAGGGATTACAATGAGCAGTTCTTC. It translates as CASSFGRDYNEQFF. Joined to the reference TRBV7-2 and TRBJ2-1 proteins, this CDR3 gives the full variable domain: GAGVSQSPSNKVTEKGKDVELRCDPISGHTALYWYRQSLGQGLEFLIYFQGNSAPDKSGLPSDRFSAERTGGSVSTLTIQRTQQEDSAVYLCASSFGRDYNEQFFGPGTRLTVL.